This T cell receptor (beta chain) was retrieved from a study of OX40 agonist ivuxolimab in advanced cancers. This clone was detected only once. V trimming: 3 bases; J trimming: 8 bases; junction bases outside the gene matches: 3. Germline V CDR1 and CDR2: MNHGY, SVAAGI. This CDR3 contains 13 residues. The method was immunoSEQ multiplex PCR; TCRdb's version includes in-frame clones alone and lacks a portion of them. The sample carries thousands of clones, 69% recorded once. The sequence was obtained from an adult with an advanced solid tumor such as melanoma, head and neck, liver or kidney cancer. The chain carries TRBV6-9 and TRBJ2-2; 7 bases are a match to TRBD2. Here the sequenced sample was CD4+ or CD8+ T cells sorted from blood, taken in a trial of the OX40 agonist ivuxolimab. The CDR3, as DNA: TGTGCCAGCAGTTACAAGGGAGGGGGGGAGCTGTTTTTT. It codes for CASSYKGGGELFF.